This TCR beta chain is drawn from a study of read filtering for tumor transcriptome and immune sequencing. Study context: RNA-seq yielded only about 75 to 1273 TCR reads, IR-seq about 4 to 10.27 million.

Molecular barcoded adaptors covering alpha/delta and beta/gamma chains were used on approximately 400 ng RNA. TCRdb itself ran the reads through MiXCR, one entry per CDR3 protein. Among more than 70,000 distinct CDR3 sequences listed, 20% to 25% were seen once. This clonotype was detected only once. Per the germline V gene, CDR1 is MNHNY and CDR2 is SVGAGI (reference sequence). V was pared by 0 bases and J by 1 base, with 7 bases between. The CDR3 is made up of 16 amino acids. The TCR was taken from a donor aged 40 or over with multiple myeloma. The J gene is TRBJ2-6, the V gene TRBV6-6; D is unresolved. Sequencing was done on a sample of a population of CD138-negative cells sorted from bone marrow. The CDR3 is CASSYSRSSGANVLTF. CDR3 in DNA: TGTGCCAGCAGTTACTCACGGTCTTCTGGGGCCAACGTCCTGACTTTC.